The present T cell receptor beta chain was sequenced within a study of response to subunit inactivated influenza vaccine. A single record per CDR3 protein comes from TCRdb applying MiXCR to the RT-PCR reads. This sample has more than 450,000 distinct CDR3 sequences, with around 11% found just once. V lost 2 bases, J lost 1 base, and 14 bases lay in between. The germline gives CDR1 SGHVS, CDR2 FNYEAQ. The CDR3 covers 16 residues. The same specimen was also included in a second study, on T cells expressing NK-cell markers. This second study says: For TCR beta, cDNA was produced by 5'RACE template switching with UMIs. The share of CD8+ T cells held by dominant NKG2C+ clonotypes was about 1.0-7.5% in about six donors.

The TCR originated in a man in his fifties who received an inactivated influenza vaccine. The chain uses TRBV7-6 and TRBJ2-5, with D maybe TRBD1 (7 bases). Sequencing used PBMCs from blood, obtained on the day of vaccination. The chain's CDR3 is CASSLSGRGAQETQYF. CDR3 coding DNA: TGTGCCAGCAGCTTATCGGGCAGGGGGGCCCAAGAGACCCAGTACTTC.